The 18 T cell receptor beta chains reported below all come from one sample, sequenced in a study of T cell repertoires in cytomegalovirus infection. TCRdb used MiXCR to reprocess the reads, holding one entry per CDR3 protein. Altogether about 230,000 distinct CDR3 sequences are present, roughly 22% being singletons, with the ten largest covering around a sixth. The sequencing input was CD8+ T cells from PBMCs. These receptor sequences come from a human donor in good health (CMV status not recorded). Some clones in this sample may be carry-over from other donors' samples.

This clonotype was seen a few times. The chain couples TRBV28 to TRBJ2-7; a weak D match, TRBD1 (6 bases). This CDR3 is 16 amino acids long. Trimming removed 3 bases at V and 2 bases at J, with 17 bases between. The germline CDR1 and CDR2 sequences are MDHEN and SYDVKM. This chain's CDR3 is CASSFQARQVTYEQYF. For the CDR3, the DNA is TGTGCCAGCAGTTTTCAGGCAAGACAGGTTACCTACGAGCAGTACTTC.

This clonotype has just one count. The genes are TRBV30 and TRBJ2-7, with TRBD1 matching over 9 bases. The CDR3 is 13 residues long. Germline CDR1 reads GTSNPN; CDR2 reads SVGIG (reference sequence). Trimming removed 3 bases from V and 6 bases from J; junction bases left unmatched: 6. The CDR3 sequence: CAWSPGTGIEQYF. The DNA for the CDR3 is TGTGCCTGGAGCCCAGGGACAGGGATCGAGCAGTACTTC.

The rearrangement joins TRBV7-8 to TRBJ2-1; 12 nucleotides align to TRBD2. From germline, CDR1 is SGHVS and CDR2 FQNEAQ. V gave up 5 bases and J gave up 8 bases; unmatched junction bases: 13. This CDR3 comprises 17 residues. This chain's CDR3 is CASSLPTSGGIGDEQFF. The CDR3 DNA sequence: TGTGCCAGCAGCCTCCCAACTAGCGGGGGGATTGGGGATGAGCAGTTCTTC.

The chain couples TRBV5-1 to TRBJ2-1; TRBD2 agrees at 7 bases. CDR3 length: 15 amino acids. Trimming cost V 4 bases and J 3 bases; bases outside gene matches: 7. CDR1 SGHRS and CDR2 YFSETQ come from the germline V gene. The CDR3 region is CASSKTGGRYNEQFF. The CDR3 DNA reads as TGCGCCAGCAGCAAGACGGGGGGTCGCTACAATGAGCAGTTCTTC.

This clonotype was observed a few times. The chain carries TRBV29-1 and TRBJ1-1, with D possibly matching TRBD1 (5 bases). The CDR3 contains 13 residues. V was cut by 4 bases and J by 4 bases, with 13 bases left in between. From germline, CDR1 is SQVTM and CDR2 ANQGSEA. The CDR3 protein is CSVVGLLGTEAFF. For the CDR3, the DNA is TGCAGCGTTGTGGGACTCCTGGGCACTGAAGCTTTCTTT.

This clonotype showed up just a few times. V usage is TRBV24-1 and J usage is TRBJ2-2; no clear D. The V and J ends lost 3 bases and 0 bases respectively, with 1 base between them. The CDR3 is 13 residues long. Germline loops: CDR1 KGHDR, CDR2 SFDVKD. In nucleotides, the CDR3 is TGTGCCACCAGTGATACGAACACCGGGGAGCTGTTTTTT. Residues: CATSDTNTGELFF.

This clonotype was found many times. This chain connects TRBV28 to TRBJ2-2; tentatively, D is TRBD1 (6 bases). Germline loops: CDR1 MDHEN, CDR2 SYDVKM. Trimming shortened V by 8 bases and J by 4 bases, and 17 bases separated the two germline ends. The CDR3 loop spans 15 amino acids. The CDR3 loop is CASQGTTGGTGELFF. CDR3 nucleotide sequence: TGTGCCAGCCAGGGGACAACAGGTGGCACCGGGGAGCTGTTTTTT.

This clonotype has just a few counts. V gene TRBV12-5 combines with J gene TRBJ1-2; D is perhaps TRBD1 (6 bases). This CDR3 is 15 amino acids long. V was cut by 0 bases and J by 4 bases, with 12 bases left in between. The germline gives CDR1 LGHNT, CDR2 FRNRAP. CDR3 coding DNA: TGTGCTAGTGGTTTGGTAGCCGCAGGGGCCTATGGCTACACCTTC. Residues: CASGLVAAGAYGYTF.

The chain couples TRBV5-4 to TRBJ2-1; 8 bases fit TRBD2. Germline loops: CDR1 SGHNT, CDR2 YYREEE (reference sequence). The CDR3 covers 16 residues. V shed 0 bases, J shed 10 bases, and the junction held 12 bases outside the gene matches. CDR3 loop: CASSLALGLGLREQFF. CDR3 coding DNA: TGTGCCAGCAGCTTGGCCCTGGGACTAGGCTTGAGGGAGCAGTTCTTC.

Comment on this clonotype: This may be a read error: a much more frequent sequence differs by one nucleotide. CDR3 DNA: TGTGCCAGCAGCTTTGAGTGGGGCTATGAGCAGTTCTTC. Amino acids: CASSFEWGYEQFF. The J gene is TRBJ2-1, the V gene TRBV7-6, with D possibly TRBD1 on 5 matching bases. CDR1 SGHVS and CDR2 FNYEAQ come from the germline V gene. Trimming cost V 3 bases and J 8 bases, with 11 bases left between them. This CDR3 contains 13 residues.

The chain uses TRBV27 and TRBJ1-1; 9 bases map to TRBD1. This CDR3 is 15 amino acids long. CDR1 MNHEY and CDR2 SMNVEV come from the germline V gene (reference sequence). V dropped 7 bases and J dropped 4; count of bases not matched to a gene: 10. CDR3 bases: TGTGCCAGCAAGCCCCGGGACAGGGTGAGCACTGAAGCTTTCTTT. Translated: CASKPRDRVSTEAFF.

This chain connects TRBV29-1 to TRBJ2-5; TRBD2 matches at 8 bases. V dropped 3 bases and J dropped 5; count of bases not matched to a gene: 2. The CDR3 length is 12 residues. Germline loops: CDR1 SQVTM, CDR2 ANQGSEA. The CDR3 DNA reads TGCAGCGTTGAGCCTAGCGGGGAGACCCAGTACTTC. It codes for CSVEPSGETQYF.

In this sample, this clonotype turned up many times. The chain carries TRBV19 and TRBJ1-5, with D hard to call. CDR1 LNHDA and CDR2 SQIVND come from the germline V gene (reference sequence). The CDR3 has 15 residues. V shed 3 bases and J shed 7 bases, with 16 bases lying between them. The CDR3 region is CASSIGFVGSQPQHF. In nucleotides, the CDR3 is TGTGCCAGTAGTATTGGATTCGTGGGCAGCCAGCCCCAGCATTTT.

This rearrangement joins TRBV6-6 to TRBJ2-2; D possibly uses TRBD1 or TRBD2 (5 bases each). Per germline, CDR1 MNHNY and CDR2 SVGAGI (reference sequence). V was cut by 7 bases and J by 0 bases, with 12 bases left in between. This CDR3 spans 15 amino acids. For the CDR3, the DNA is TGTGCCAGCATGGGTGGGGGAACGAACACCGGGGAGCTGTTTTTT. This gives the protein CASMGGGTNTGELFF.

The chain recombines TRBV4-1 with TRBJ1-1; D is undetermined. CDR1 and CDR2 from the germline V gene are MGHRA and YSYEKL. The CDR3 spans 13 residues. V shed 8 bases and J shed 1 base, with 11 bases lying between them. In DNA form, the CDR3 reads TGCGCCAGCGGAGTGAAGGAGAACACTGAAGCTTTCTTT. This codes for CASGVKENTEAFF.

This clonotype was seen only a few times. This chain joins TRBV3-1 and TRBJ1-1, with D hard to call. Germline CDR1 LGHDT, CDR2 YNNKEL (reference sequence). CDR3 length equals 15 residues. V was shortened by 0 bases and J by 0 bases, with 8 bases between the two germline ends. The CDR3 sequence: CASSQEGSLNTEAFF. The DNA of the CDR3 is TGTGCCAGCAGCCAAGAGGGGAGCCTGAACACTGAAGCTTTCTTT. Together with reference TRBV3-1 and TRBJ1-1, the CDR3 gives the full variable domain: DTAVSQTPKYLVTQMGNDKSIKCEQNLGHDTMYWYKQDSKKFLKIMFSYNNKELIINETVPNRFSPKSPDKAHLNLHINSLELGDSAVYFCASSQEGSLNTEAFFGQGTRLTVV.

This sequence joins TRBV23-1 and TRBJ2-4; 7 bases are a match to TRBD1. TRBV23-1 is annotated as an ORF whose role is uncertain. Unmatched junction bases numbered 5, after V lost 0 bases and J lost 0 bases. This CDR3 is built from 17 residues. The CDR3 sequence: CASSQSKGQRAKNIQYF. The CDR3 nucleotides read TGCGCCAGCAGTCAATCGAAGGGACAGAGAGCCAAAAACATTCAGTACTTC.

The chain has TRBV20-1 and TRBJ2-3; 12 bases match TRBD2. V gave up 0 bases and J gave up 4 bases; unmatched junction bases: 8. Germline loops: CDR1 DFQATT, CDR2 SNEGSKA (reference sequence). This CDR3 is built from 17 residues. CDR3 protein: CSARDPGLAGRADTQYF. In DNA, the CDR3 is TGCAGTGCTAGAGACCCCGGACTAGCGGGGCGGGCAGATACGCAGTATTTT.